What follows are 28 T cell receptor beta chains derived from one specimen sequenced in a study of cytotoxic CD8 clonotypes in ibrutinib-treated CLL. Data came from immunoSEQ multiplex PCR; TCRdb stores just in-frame clones and leaves some out. The top ten hold around 6.3% of the sample, which has fewer than 400,000 clones, 67% seen once. Source: PBMCs, taken after 36 months of ibrutinib treatment. The source is a human donor with chronic lymphocytic leukemia.

This chain connects TRBV5-1 to TRBJ2-5, with 10 bases identical to TRBD1. Germline CDR1 is SGHRS and CDR2 is YFSETQ. J lost 5 bases, V lost 0 bases, and 4 bases had no gene match. The CDR3 extends over 15 amino acids. The CDR3 nucleotides are TGCGCCAGCAGCTTGGTGGGACAGGGGAAGGAGACCCAGTACTTC. This translates into CASSLVGQGKETQYF. Supplemented by reference TRBV5-1 and TRBJ2-5, the full variable domain reads KAGVTQTPRYLIKTRGQQVTLSCSPISGHRSVSWYQQTPGQGLQFLFEYFSETQRNKGNFPGRFSGRQFSNSRSEMNVSTLELGDSALYLCASSLVGQGKETQYFGPGTRLLVL.

The rearrangement uses TRBV27 and TRBJ2-3; D not certain. This CDR3 contains 14 residues. Germline V gene sequence: CDR1 MNHEY, CDR2 SMNVEV (reference sequence). V was cut by 0 bases and J by 4 bases, with 8 bases left in between. The CDR3 is CASSLSTVADTQYF. The CDR3 nucleotides read TGTGCCAGCAGTTTATCAACGGTGGCAGATACGCAGTATTTT.

V gene TRBV18 combines with J gene TRBJ1-2; the match to TRBD1 covers 9 bases. In germline, CDR1 is KGHSH, CDR2 LQKENI. After removal of 5 bases from V and 5 bases from J, the junction contained 3 bases not matched to a gene. This CDR3 contains 13 residues. CDR3 DNA: TGTGCCAGCTCAGGGGACAGGGTATATGGCTACACCTTC. It is translated as CASSGDRVYGYTF.

CDR3 region: CASSQGPGGGVRTDTQYF. In nucleotides, the CDR3 is TGCGCCAGCAGCCAAGGCCCCGGGGGCGGGGTTCGCACAGATACGCAGTATTTT. The chain is built from TRBV4-1 and TRBJ2-3, with D perhaps matching TRBD1 or TRBD2 (6 bases each). V was pared by 1 base and J by 1 base, with 18 bases between. CDR1 is MGHRA, CDR2 YSYEKL, per germline. This CDR3 contains 18 residues.

This chain's CDR3 is CASIWPFSGANVLTF. CDR3 DNA sequence: TGTGCCAGCATTTGGCCTTTCTCTGGGGCCAACGTCCTGACTTTC. J is TRBJ2-6 and V is TRBV11-3; D is unresolved. The CDR3 totals 15 residues. Germline V CDR1 and CDR2: SGHNT, YENEEA. V was clipped by 7 bases and J by 0 bases, with 10 bases between them.

This clone was recorded a few times. The V and J genes are TRBV4-3 and TRBJ2-7; 8 nucleotides align to TRBD1. CDR3 length: 14 amino acids. CDR1 LGHNA and CDR2 YSLEER come from the germline V gene. J lost 5 bases, V lost 0 bases, and 3 bases had no gene match. The CDR3 here is CASSQDRGLHEQYF. The CDR3 DNA reads TGCGCCAGCAGCCAAGACAGGGGGCTCCACGAGCAGTACTTC.

The chain joins TRBV28 to TRBJ2-7; 13 bases align to TRBD2. V was clipped by 7 bases and J by 3 bases; unmatched bases: 9. Germline V lookup: CDR1 MDHEN, CDR2 SYDVKM. The CDR3 has 16 amino acids. The CDR3 DNA reads TGTGCCAGCACTCACGGCGGGACTAGCGGGATCTACGAGCAGTACTTC. It yields the protein CASTHGGTSGIYEQYF.

The V call is TRBV7-2, the J call TRBJ2-1; 11 bases map to TRBD2. The CDR3 sequence is 16 residues long. Germline trimming cut 2 bases from V and 4 bases from J; bases unmatched to any gene: 4. CDR1 is SGHTA, CDR2 FQGNSA, per germline. CDR3 protein: CASSLPRLAGYNEQFF. Here the CDR3 DNA reads TGTGCCAGCAGCTTACCCAGACTAGCGGGATACAATGAGCAGTTCTTC.

V usage is TRBV6-4 and J usage is TRBJ1-2; 11 bases agree with TRBD1. Germline CDR1 reads MRHNA; CDR2 reads SNTAGT. V lost 2 bases and J lost 5; bases outside the gene matches: 1. The CDR3 runs to 14 residues. Here the CDR3 reads CASSDGTGGYGYTF. The CDR3 nucleotides are TGTGCCAGCAGTGACGGGACAGGGGGTTATGGCTACACCTTC.

This clone was picked up one time. The CDR3 region has the DNA TGTGCCAGCAGCCCGGACACGATGAGCTCCTACAATGAGCAGTTCTTC. Protein product: CASSPDTMSSYNEQFF. This chain joins TRBV5-4 and TRBJ2-1; possible D gene TRBD1, 5 bases. Germline CDR1 SGHNT, CDR2 YYREEE (reference sequence). With 4 bases removed from V and 0 bases from J, the gap between germline ends came to 14 bases. The CDR3 loop spans 16 amino acids.

This clone has only one observation. The chain is built from TRBV28 and TRBJ2-5; 10 bases map to TRBD1. CDR1 MDHEN and CDR2 SYDVKM come from the germline V gene. V dropped 5 bases and J dropped 0; count of bases not matched to a gene: 9. This CDR3 is 17 amino acids long. CDR3: CASSLRTGGLYQETQYF. The CDR3 coding sequence is TGTGCCAGCAGTCTCCGGACAGGGGGGCTGTACCAAGAGACCCAGTACTTC.

This chain joins TRBV28 and TRBJ2-6; D gene unclear. Germline values: CDR1 MDHEN, CDR2 SYDVKM. The CDR3 has 15 amino acids. V was clipped by 7 bases and J by 2 bases, with 12 bases between them. CDR3 nucleotide sequence: TGTGCCAGCAAGCCCCCTGGACCTGGGGCCAACGTCCTGACTTTC. Translated, it gives CASKPPGPGANVLTF.

This clone appeared a few times. The chain is built from TRBV4-1 and TRBJ1-1; no clear D. This CDR3 is 14 amino acids long. V was clipped by 3 bases and J by 3 bases, with 11 bases between them. CDR1 and CDR2 (germline): MGHRA, YSYEKL. CDR3 sequence reads: CASSHLRLDTEAFF. The DNA of the CDR3 is TGCGCCAGCAGCCATTTGCGGTTAGACACTGAAGCTTTCTTT.

The chain combines TRBV23-1 with TRBJ2-7; D gene ambiguous. TRBV23-1 counts as an open reading frame of uncertain function. The V end lost 6 bases, the J end lost 5 bases, and 8 bases lay between the germline ends. The CDR3 contains 11 residues. CDR3 region: CASRSSDEQYF. For the CDR3, the DNA is TGCGCCAGCAGGTCCTCTGACGAGCAGTACTTC.

This clone was recorded only once. The rearrangement uses TRBV9 and TRBJ2-7; D gene ambiguous. The germline V and J ends were trimmed by 0 bases and 3 bases, with 7 bases remaining between them. Germline CDR1 and CDR2: SGDLS and YYNGEE. The CDR3 runs to 13 residues. For the CDR3, the DNA is TGTGCCAGCAGCGTAGAAGACAACTACGAGCAGTACTTC. This gives the protein CASSVEDNYEQYF. The whole variable domain, filled in from reference TRBV9 and TRBJ2-7, reads DSGVTQTPKHLITATGQRVTLRCSPRSGDLSVYWYQQSLDQGLQFLIQYYNGEERAKGNILERFSAQQFPDLHSELNLSSLELGDSALYFCASSVEDNYEQYFGPGTRLTVT.

The sample holds one count of this clone. The chain couples TRBV4-3 to TRBJ2-3; D remains unclear. Trimming stripped 0 bases from V and 0 bases from J, with 10 bases between. The V gene's germline CDR1 is LGHNA and CDR2 YSLEER. The CDR3 is made up of 16 amino acids. CDR3: CASSQDLFGSTDTQYF. The CDR3 bases are TGCGCCAGCAGCCAAGACCTATTCGGTAGCACAGATACGCAGTATTTT.

The chain carries TRBV5-8 and TRBJ2-6, with D possibly TRBD2 on 6 matching bases. Germline values: CDR1 SGHTS, CDR2 YDEGEE. The CDR3 has 19 amino acids. Trimming removed 0 bases at V and 0 bases at J, with 16 bases between. The CDR3: CASSLERAGTFSGANVLTF. The DNA for the CDR3 is TGTGCCAGCAGCTTGGAGAGGGCAGGGACTTTCTCTGGGGCCAACGTCCTGACTTTC.

V gene TRBV7-2 combines with J gene TRBJ2-2; D gene ambiguous. CDR1 and CDR2 (germline): SGHTA, FQGNSA. With 0 bases removed from V and 6 bases from J, the gap between germline ends came to 8 bases. CDR3 length: 14 amino acids. CDR3 DNA: TGTGCCAGCAGCTTAGCGCAGACTGCCGGGGAGCTGTTTTTT. It is translated as CASSLAQTAGELFF.

V is TRBV29-1 and J is TRBJ2-5, with 8 bases matching TRBD1. The ends lost 3 bases at V and 1 base at J; junction bases unmatched: 10. The CDR3 length is 16 residues. From germline, CDR1 is SQVTM and CDR2 ANQGSEA. Here the CDR3 reads CSVESPTGASQETQYF. The DNA for the CDR3 is TGCAGCGTTGAGTCTCCGACAGGGGCGAGCCAAGAGACCCAGTACTTC.

This clone was seen a few times. V gene TRBV29-1 combines with J gene TRBJ2-3, with D perhaps given as TRBD1 or TRBD2 (5 bases each). V lost 3 bases and J 3 bases, leaving 10 bases between the germline ends. CDR3 size: 13 residues. Germline V lookup: CDR1 SQVTM, CDR2 ANQGSEA. The CDR3 DNA follows: TGCAGCGTTGATGGTGGGGGAACAGATACGCAGTATTTT. This encodes CSVDGGGTDTQYF.

This chain joins TRBV14 and TRBJ2-7; 11 bases are shared with TRBD2. The V segment lost 4 bases and the J segment 0 bases; nucleotides outside the gene matches: 8. In germline, CDR1 is SGHDN, CDR2 FVKESK. The CDR3 consists of 17 residues. The CDR3 sequence is CASSRMLAGGPSYEQYF. DNA for the CDR3: TGTGCCAGCAGCCGAATGCTAGCGGGGGGCCCCTCCTACGAGCAGTACTTC.

The J gene is TRBJ1-5, the V gene TRBV27, with no clear D. The V and J ends lost 5 bases and 5 bases respectively, with 10 bases between them. CDR1 is MNHEY, CDR2 SMNVEV, per germline (reference sequence). This CDR3 has 13 residues. CDR3 DNA: TGTGCCAGCAGTCGCTCCGGGTATCAGCCCCAGCATTTT. Its protein product is CASSRSGYQPQHF.

The chain recombines TRBV2 with TRBJ2-5; no clear D. Trimming took off 2 bases at V and 5 bases at J, with 12 bases between the two ends. The CDR3 sequence is 14 residues long. The germline V gene encodes CDR1 SNHLY and CDR2 FYNNEI. CDR3 sequence: CASSETVTAETQYF. The CDR3 coding sequence is TGTGCCAGCAGTGAAACTGTCACAGCGGAGACCCAGTACTTC.

Only a few counts were recorded for this clone. The J gene is TRBJ2-1, the V gene TRBV10-1, with D unresolved. The length of the CDR3 is 12 residues. Germline lookup yields CDR1 WNHNN and CDR2 SYGVQD (reference sequence). V was shortened by 5 bases and J by 4 bases, with 6 bases between the two germline ends. The CDR3 region is CASSPGYNEQFF. In DNA, the CDR3 is TGCGCCAGCAGTCCGGGTTACAATGAGCAGTTCTTC.

The chain couples TRBV25-1 to TRBJ2-7; 10 nucleotides agree with TRBD1. The V gene's germline CDR1 is MGHDK and CDR2 SYGVNS. This CDR3 is built from 18 residues. J lost 0 bases, V lost 1 base, and 9 bases had no gene match. The CDR3 region is CASSEFSLTGGASYEQYF. CDR3 DNA: TGTGCCAGCAGTGAATTCAGTTTGACAGGGGGCGCCTCCTACGAGCAGTACTTC.

V gene TRBV9 combines with J gene TRBJ1-4; D not certain. The CDR3 consists of 13 residues. The germline V gene encodes CDR1 SGDLS and CDR2 YYNGEE. V lost 4 bases and J lost 8, with 12 bases in between. The CDR3 sequence: CASSPAGYEKLFF. CDR3 in DNA: TGTGCCAGCAGCCCGGCGGGATACGAAAAACTGTTTTTT.

This sequence joins TRBV9 and TRBJ1-1, with 8 bases matching TRBD1. CDR3 length: 16 amino acids. The V gene end was trimmed by 2 bases and the J gene end by 3 bases; junction bases not matched to a gene: 9. CDR1 is SGDLS, CDR2 YYNGEE, per germline. This CDR3 is CASSVAPLTGDTEAFF. The CDR3 DNA reads TGTGCCAGCAGCGTTGCCCCCTTGACAGGGGACACTGAAGCTTTCTTT.

V is TRBV5-8 and J is TRBJ1-1; D gene uncertain. Trimming cost V 5 bases and J 4 bases, with 15 bases left between them. This CDR3 spans 14 amino acids. Germline V CDR1 and CDR2: SGHTS, YDEGEE. The CDR3 DNA sequence: TGTGCCAGCAGACGATCGACGCCACTCACTGAAGCTTTCTTT. This gives the protein CASRRSTPLTEAFF.